This T cell receptor beta chain was recovered during a study of T-cell memory formation after mild COVID-19. This clonotype showed up just a few times. Germline V lookup: CDR1 SEHNR, CDR2 FQNEAQ (reference sequence). Trimming left V 1 base short and J 1 base short, with 7 bases between. The CDR3 is made up of 15 amino acids. 5'RACE with constant-segment primers built TCRalpha and TCRbeta cDNA libraries with UMIs. TCRdb itself ran the 5' RACE reads through MiXCR, one entry per CDR3 protein. The sample has hundreds of thousands of distinct CDR3 sequences; roughly 26% are singletons. The sequenced material came from PBMCs or a T cell subset sorted from them (not recorded which). This chain connects TRBV7-9 to TRBJ1-4; D is unclear. The origin of this receptor is an adult woman who had mild COVID-19 (a few samples of this study predate the infection). Cell type and time point are not known. The DNA for the CDR3 is TGTGCCAGCAGCTTAGAGCCCCTAACTAATGAAAAACTGTTTTTT. As protein: CASSLEPLTNEKLFF.